The present TCR beta chain was sequenced within a study of beta chain features in type 1 diabetes (dated by TCRdb to the late 2010s). The study in broad terms: Mean age, gender distribution, total cell number and subset yield were not different between patients and healthy donors. Across all samples, some 110,000,000 sorted cells were examined, and cell number per subset correlated strongly with RNA yield. Regulatory and stem cell-like memory subsets were isolated from only 8 patients and roughly eight healthy donors, whereas naive and central memory subsets came from all 30 or so donors. In the study, TCRB repertoires of sorted circulating CD4+ T cell subsets from recently diagnosed type 1 diabetes patients were compared with those of matched healthy donors.

Relative to germline, V is 2 bases shorter and J is 6 bases shorter, with 2 bases between their ends. The germline V gene provides CDR1 MNHNS and CDR2 SASEGT. The CDR3 starts with the cysteine, ends with the phenylalanine, and has 11 residues. Of all the DNA, just the CDR3 is kept, 33 bases in frame from base 1. The High Capacity cDNA Reverse Transcription Kit was used to reverse transcribe all of the isolated RNA, meaning that expressed TCRB transcripts were what got sequenced. Deep immunoSEQ sequencing was applied to naive, central memory and regulatory T cell samples, giving an average of roughly 3.5 million total reads per sample. Sorted cells were lysed in RLT buffer and RNA was extracted with DNase-treated RNeasy Micro or Mini kits, depending on cell number. To prevent cross-contamination, every cell subset was processed on its own, while patient and healthy donor samples were processed together. The immunoSEQ multiplex PCR was used to amplify TCRB sequences from cDNA, yielding 87-bp fragments that span the CDR3 region. Amplicons were sequenced on the Illumina HiSeq platform. The original methods were these. Synthetic template baselines were used to correct PCR bias computationally, reads within Hamming distance 2 were collapsed, and singletons that could not be merged were discarded. Reads were aligned against IMGT so that V, D and J genes, CDR3 length and insertions or deletions at six rearrangement sites could be assigned. Within each subset, clonotype counts were normalized to sorted cell number, and only after that were true diversity and Gini coefficients computed with the tcR R package. Repertoire sharing was quantified using the overlap coefficient calculated on TCRB nucleotide sequences. TCRdb's version of the immuneACCESS table is confined to in-frame rearrangements and falls short of the full clone set. An unresolved V gene accounts for under half of the shortfall where checked; the remainder is of unknown origin. V and J calls and clone size are copied from that table; D and trimming were computed from the DNA. The sample profile shows 300,000 to 400,000 clones; 7% to 10% of them were found once. The ten largest account for roughly 0.99% of the sample.

Study-wide conclusions, independent of this receptor: Because cDNA was sequenced instead of genomic DNA, highly expressing activated cells could be over-represented, though the groups showed no difference in activation or CD3 levels. Because the HLA sub-analyses included only small numbers of individuals, any influence of HLA type on TCRB rearrangement was left unresolved. Shorter templates might be favored by PCR, yet because patient and control samples were amplified and corrected together, any such skew would affect both groups equally. Patients with type 1 diabetes made fewer insertions and deleted more nucleotides at VDJ recombination sites, implying thymic rearrangement abnormalities. Naive, central memory and regulatory TCRB repertoires appeared to be more similar among patients than among healthy donors. In all four CD4+ subsets, TCRB CDR3 length was moderately but significantly shorter in type 1 diabetes patients.

About this clone: The target of this receptor is not known. Base qualities are missing; no much larger clone stands one base away.

Each donor gave one peripheral blood draw, averaging roughly 0.11 L, which was collected into heparinised tubes. A BD FACSAria II was used to sort naive, central memory, regulatory and stem cell-like memory CD4+ T cells with a panel that included CD45RO, CCR7, CD25, CD127, CD95 and CD27. A purity above 98% was achieved for all sorted populations. Right away, PBMCs were isolated by Lymphoprep density gradient centrifugation and were stained directly, with no culture step. Samples were stained and sorted in pairs, with one healthy donor and one patient per experiment, so that batch effects were minimized.

The source is a man aged 30 to 45 with type 1 diabetes. The chain couples TRBV6-1 to TRBJ1-5; the D gene identity is not certain. Source material: central memory CD4+ T cells from blood. The CDR3 protein: CASSERQPQHF. The DNA sequence is TGTGCCAGCAGTGAACGTCAGCCCCAGCATTTT.